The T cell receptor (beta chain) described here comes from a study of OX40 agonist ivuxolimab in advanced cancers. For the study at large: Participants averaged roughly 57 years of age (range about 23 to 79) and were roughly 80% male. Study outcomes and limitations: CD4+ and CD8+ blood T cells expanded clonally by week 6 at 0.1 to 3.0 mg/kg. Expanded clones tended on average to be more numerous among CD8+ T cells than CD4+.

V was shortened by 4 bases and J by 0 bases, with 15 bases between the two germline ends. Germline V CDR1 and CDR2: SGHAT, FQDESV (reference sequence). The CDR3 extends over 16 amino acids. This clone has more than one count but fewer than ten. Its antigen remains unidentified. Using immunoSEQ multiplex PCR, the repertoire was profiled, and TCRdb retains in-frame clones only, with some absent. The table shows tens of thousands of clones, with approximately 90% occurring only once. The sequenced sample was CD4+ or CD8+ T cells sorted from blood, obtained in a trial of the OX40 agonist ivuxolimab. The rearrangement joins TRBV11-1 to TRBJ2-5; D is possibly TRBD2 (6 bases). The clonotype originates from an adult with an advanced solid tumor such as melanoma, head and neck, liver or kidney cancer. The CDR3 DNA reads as TGTGCCAGCAGCTCGGGGGTAGGCGGAGACCAAGAGACCCAGTACTTC. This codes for CASSSGVGGDQETQYF.